Presented here are 18 T cell receptor beta chains from one specimen sequenced in a study of T-cell memory formation after mild COVID-19. TCRdb independently ran MiXCR on the 5' RACE reads; one entry per CDR3 protein. The sample includes a few hundred thousand distinct CDR3 sequences, about 24% of them seen just once. The sequencing sample was made of PBMCs or a T cell subset sorted from them (not recorded which). These receptors all stem from an adult woman who had mild COVID-19 (a few samples of this study predate the infection). Cell type and time point are not known.

The chain is built from TRBV20-1 and TRBJ2-7, with 9 positions matching TRBD2. Germline assignment: CDR1 DFQATT and CDR2 SNEGSKA (reference sequence). The length of the CDR3 is 14 residues. V was clipped by 3 bases and J by 3 bases; unmatched bases: 6. This CDR3 reads CSASLLAGFYEQYF. The CDR3, as DNA: TGCAGTGCTAGTCTTCTAGCGGGGTTCTACGAGCAGTACTTC.

This rearrangement joins TRBV6-2 or TRBV6-3 to TRBJ2-1; the D gene is possibly TRBD1 (6 bases). V lost 2 bases to trimming and J lost 0 bases, with 11 bases between them. The CDR3 is 16 residues long. Per the germline V gene, CDR1 is MNHEY and CDR2 is SVGEGT. The CDR3 loop reads CASSYPGADSYNEQFF. DNA of the CDR3: TGTGCCAGCAGTTACCCAGGGGCGGACTCCTACAATGAGCAGTTCTTC.

This sequence joins TRBV24-1 and TRBJ1-4, with D unclear. The V gene's germline CDR1 is KGHDR and CDR2 SFDVKD. There are 12 residues in the CDR3. Trimming cost V 3 bases and J 8 bases, with 6 bases left between them. CDR3 DNA sequence: TGTGCCACCAGTGATCGTGGGGAAAAACTGTTTTTT. It specifies CATSDRGEKLFF.

The table lists this clonotype with a few counts. V gene TRBV28 combines with J gene TRBJ1-2, with 10 bases aligning to TRBD1. From germline, CDR1 is MDHEN and CDR2 SYDVKM. The CDR3 runs 14 residues. The trim removed 2 bases at V and 5 bases at J, leaving 2 bases unmatched. The CDR3 DNA follows: TGTGCCAGCAGTTTACAGGACAGGGGGTATGGCTACACCTTC. Its protein is CASSLQDRGYGYTF.

The DNA of the CDR3 is TGCAGTGCTACCCAGGGACAGGGTTACTACGAGCAGTACTTC. Translating it yields CSATQGQGYYEQYF. The rearrangement uses TRBV20-1 and TRBJ2-7, with TRBD1 identical over 9 bases. CDR1 and CDR2 from the germline V gene are DFQATT and SNEGSKA (reference sequence). V shed 4 bases, J shed 3 bases, and the junction held 7 bases outside the gene matches. The CDR3 has 14 amino acids.

The V gene is TRBV30, the J gene TRBJ1-1; D may be TRBD1 (5 bases). Per germline, CDR1 GTSNPN and CDR2 SVGIG (reference sequence). Trimming removed 4 bases at V and 4 bases at J, with 16 bases between. CDR3 size: 14 residues. CDR3 in DNA: TGTGCCTGGAAGACAGTTAGTCTCCCCACTGAAGCTTTCTTT. Translating it yields CAWKTVSLPTEAFF.

The V gene is TRBV13, the J gene TRBJ2-7; 7 bases line up with TRBD2. Germline V CDR1 and CDR2: PRHDT, FYEKMQ (reference sequence). CDR3 length equals 14 residues. Trimming cost V 4 bases and J 5 bases; bases outside gene matches: 8. The CDR3 DNA reads TGTGCCAGCAGCTGGGAGGGCACCGGGGACGAGCAGTACTTC. Protein sequence: CASSWEGTGDEQYF.

This clonotype appeared a few times. This chain links TRBV20-1 with TRBJ1-4, with D maybe TRBD1 (5 bases). The germline V gene has CDR1 DFQATT and CDR2 SNEGSKA (reference sequence). V gave up 6 bases and J gave up 8 bases, with 13 bases separating them. The CDR3 has 12 residues. Here the CDR3 DNA reads TGCAGTGCCAGTGGGGGTTGGGAAAAACTGTTTTTT. Translation gives CSASGGWEKLFF.

This clonotype has a handful of counts. The rearrangement uses TRBV7-2 and TRBJ2-7; 8 nucleotides agree with TRBD2. This CDR3 has 16 residues. V was pared by 5 bases and J by 7 bases, with 16 bases of the junction left unmatched. Germline-derived CDR1 and CDR2 are SGHTA and FQGNSA. DNA for the CDR3: TGTGCCAGCAGCCCACTTGGGTTCGGGGGGGCAATAGAGCAGTACTTC. It translates to CASSPLGFGGAIEQYF.

This clonotype has more than one count but fewer than ten. The chain has TRBV5-6 and TRBJ1-4; possibly TRBD1 for D (6 bases). Trimming cost V 6 bases and J 4 bases, with 16 bases left between them. From germline, CDR1 is SGHDT and CDR2 YYEEEE. CDR3 length: 15 amino acids. Here the CDR3 DNA reads TGTGCCAGCACCCGAGGGGGAGGACTTAATGAAAAACTGTTTTTT. Residues: CASTRGGGLNEKLFF.

This clonotype was recorded at least ten times. The chain joins TRBV27 to TRBJ2-7; possibly TRBD1 or TRBD2 for D (6 bases each). V gave up 6 bases and J gave up 6 bases, with 21 bases separating them. The germline V gene has CDR1 MNHEY and CDR2 SMNVEV (reference sequence). The CDR3 contains 15 residues. CDR3 DNA sequence: TGTGCCAGCAGGACCTACGGGGGCGCGGAGGCCGAGCAGTACTTC. Its protein product is CASRTYGGAEAEQYF.

This chain's CDR3 is CASSLPPGAANTGELFF. The CDR3 nucleotides read TGTGCCAGCAGCTTGCCCCCCGGGGCCGCGAACACCGGGGAGCTGTTTTTT. This chain connects TRBV11-2 to TRBJ2-2; D may be TRBD1 or TRBD2 (5 bases each). Looked up from germline, CDR1 is SGHAT and CDR2 is FQNNGV. Trimming removed 3 bases from V and 0 bases from J, with 14 bases in between. This CDR3 is 17 amino acids long. The full variable domain, its missing parts supplied by reference TRBV11-2 and TRBJ2-2, is EAGVAQSPRYKIIEKRQSVAFWCNPISGHATLYWYQQILGQGPKLLIQFQNNGVVDDSQLPKDRFSAERLKGVDSTLKIQPAKLEDSAVYLCASSLPPGAANTGELFFGEGSRLTVL.

The chain couples TRBV11-2 to TRBJ1-2; 11 bases are a match to TRBD1. J was trimmed by 2 bases and V by 3 bases; bases with no gene match: 11. Germline CDR1 reads SGHAT; CDR2 reads FQNNGV. There are 18 residues in the CDR3. In DNA, the CDR3 is TGTGCCAGCAGCTTTCGGCTGGACAGGGGGCGCATAAACTATGGCTACACCTTC. Protein sequence: CASSFRLDRGRINYGYTF. Based on the CDR3 plus reference TRBV11-2 and TRBJ1-2, the full variable domain is EAGVAQSPRYKIIEKRQSVAFWCNPISGHATLYWYQQILGQGPKLLIQFQNNGVVDDSQLPKDRFSAERLKGVDSTLKIQPAKLEDSAVYLCASSFRLDRGRINYGYTFGSGTRLTVV.

The J gene is TRBJ2-3, the V gene TRBV4-2; 9 nucleotides align to TRBD2. The CDR3 is made up of 17 amino acids. Looked up from germline, CDR1 is LGHNA and CDR2 is YNFKEQ. V was clipped by 4 bases and J by 6 bases; unmatched bases: 14. The CDR3 DNA reads TGTGCCAGCAGCCCGATGGGGCCTAGCGGGGAGTTTGATACGCAGTATTTT. Translated: CASSPMGPSGEFDTQYF.

This chain joins TRBV6-5 and TRBJ2-2, with D possibly called TRBD1 or TRBD2 (5 bases each). There are 16 residues in the CDR3. Trimming left V 7 bases short and J 0 bases short, with 15 bases between. The V gene's germline CDR1 is MNHEY and CDR2 SVGAGI. The CDR3 loop reads CASTLGGGTNTGELFF. DNA for the CDR3: TGTGCCAGCACTCTGGGTGGGGGAACGAACACCGGGGAGCTGTTTTTT.

The table lists this clonotype with a few counts. For the CDR3, the DNA is TGTGCCTGGAGTGTAGGCGGGACAGGGATAAATGAAGCTTTCTTT. Translation: CAWSVGGTGINEAFF. This chain joins TRBV30 and TRBJ1-1; 9 nucleotides align to TRBD1. Germline assignment: CDR1 GTSNPN and CDR2 SVGIG (reference sequence). This CDR3 spans 15 amino acids. Trimming cost V 0 bases and J 7 bases; bases outside gene matches: 9.

This clonotype was seen a handful of times. The J gene is TRBJ1-2, the V gene TRBV14; no clear D. Per the germline V gene, CDR1 is SGHDN and CDR2 is FVKESK. Trimming removed 0 bases at V and 2 bases at J, with 7 bases between. The CDR3 totals 14 residues. CDR3 bases: TGTGCCAGCAGCCAAGAGGGCCAGAACTATGGCTACACCTTC. Amino acid sequence: CASSQEGQNYGYTF.

This clonotype has only a few counts. In DNA, the CDR3 is TGTGCCAGCAGCCCTCAGCGGGGAGGCACAGATACGCAGTATTTT. Its translation: CASSPQRGGTDTQYF. This chain connects TRBV9 to TRBJ2-3, with 7 bases lining up with TRBD2. Germline CDR1 and CDR2: SGDLS and YYNGEE. This CDR3 has 15 residues. J lost 1 base, V lost 4 bases, and 6 bases had no gene match.